A single sample gave rise to the 27 T cell receptor beta chains below, sequenced in a study of OX40 agonist ivuxolimab in advanced cancers. TCRdb's copy holds only in-frame clones and misses some; the assay was immunoSEQ multiplex PCR. The sample has 75,000 to 95,000 clones, approximately 88% seen once; the top ten hold 8% to 10%. The source was CD4+ or CD8+ T cells sorted from blood, collected in a trial of the OX40 agonist ivuxolimab. The receptors derive from an adult with an advanced solid tumor such as melanoma, head and neck, liver or kidney cancer.

This chain joins TRBV7-2 and TRBJ2-7, with D possibly being TRBD2 (6 bases). CDR1 is SGHTA and CDR2 is FQGNSA in the germline V gene. The CDR3 has 16 residues. Trimming pared 2 bases from V and 2 bases from J, leaving 16 bases between. In nucleotides, the CDR3 is TGTGCCAGCAGCTTATTAGGAGGGGCCCAAACCTACGAGCAGTACTTC. It specifies CASSLLGGAQTYEQYF. Together with reference TRBV7-2 and TRBJ2-7, the CDR3 gives the full variable domain: GAGVSQSPSNKVTEKGKDVELRCDPISGHTALYWYRQSLGQGLEFLIYFQGNSAPDKSGLPSDRFSAERTGGSVSTLTIQRTQQEDSAVYLCASSLLGGAQTYEQYFGPGTRLTVT.

The V call is TRBV2, the J call TRBJ2-7; 7 nucleotides match TRBD2. Trimming took 7 bases from V and 7 from J; bases not matched to a gene: 10. The CDR3 length is 13 residues. CDR1 and CDR2 (germline): SNHLY, FYNNEI. The chain's CDR3 is CASNSGKAREQYF. CDR3 nucleotides: TGTGCCAGCAACAGCGGGAAGGCTAGGGAGCAGTACTTC.

CDR3 region: CASSYSFWGEQYF. In nucleotides, the CDR3 is TGTGCCAGCAGTTATAGCTTCTGGGGGGAGCAGTACTTC. This chain joins TRBV6-6 and TRBJ2-7; D is possibly TRBD1 or TRBD2 (5 bases each). CDR3 size: 13 residues. Germline loops: CDR1 MNHNY, CDR2 SVGAGI (reference sequence). V lost 3 bases and J 7 bases, leaving 13 bases between the germline ends.

The chain carries TRBV11-3 and TRBJ2-3; a possible D gene is TRBD2 (5 bases). V shed 1 base and J shed 2 bases, with 7 bases lying between them. The CDR3 is 14 residues long. Germline V gives CDR1 SGHNT, CDR2 YENEEA. CDR3 DNA sequence: TGTGCCAGCAGCTTAGGCGGGCTCACAGATACGCAGTATTTT. Translated: CASSLGGLTDTQYF. The variable domain in full, with the rest retrieved from reference TRBV11-3 and TRBJ2-3, is EAGVVQSPRYKIIEKKQPVAFWCNPISGHNTLYWYLQNLGQGPELLIRYENEEAVDDSQLPKDRFSAERLKGVDSTLKIQPAELGDSAVYLCASSLGGLTDTQYFGPGTRLTVL.

The chain joins TRBV18 to TRBJ2-1; the match to TRBD2 covers 8 bases. With 4 bases clipped from V and 0 bases from J, the junction kept 2 bases outside the gene matches. The germline V gene encodes CDR1 KGHSH and CDR2 LQKENI. The CDR3 has 15 residues. CDR3 bases: TGTGCCAGCTCACTAGCGGGGTTCTCCTACAATGAGCAGTTCTTC. Translation gives CASSLAGFSYNEQFF.

The table lists this clone with a count of one. J is TRBJ2-7 and V is TRBV6-5; D is possibly TRBD2 (5 bases). From germline, CDR1 is MNHEY and CDR2 SVGAGI. This CDR3 has 14 amino acids. Between the trimmed V and J ends, which lost 2 bases and 2 bases, there was a span of 10 bases. For the CDR3, the DNA is TGTGCCAGCAGTTACGTAATCGGGACCTACGAGCAGTACTTC. Translating it yields CASSYVIGTYEQYF.

This chain uses TRBV27 with TRBJ2-2, with D tentatively TRBD1 (6 bases). This CDR3 is 18 amino acids long. Germline CDR1 reads MNHEY; CDR2 reads SMNVEV (reference sequence). V lost 8 bases to trimming and J lost 2 bases, with 24 bases between them. CDR3 in DNA: TGTGCCAGCCAATTTACAGCAACAGGGCGTCCCAACACCGGGGAGCTGTTTTTT. Protein product: CASQFTATGRPNTGELFF.

The chain recombines TRBV6-5 with TRBJ2-7; TRBD1 matches at 8 bases. CDR1 and CDR2 from the germline V gene are MNHEY and SVGAGI. V lost 5 bases and J lost 7; bases outside the gene matches: 4. The CDR3 sequence is 12 residues long. CDR3 nucleotides: TGTGCCAGCAGTCCAGGGGGCCGGGAGCAGTACTTC. As protein: CASSPGGREQYF.

This chain joins TRBV4-2 and TRBJ2-6; D remains ambiguous. Trimming removed 1 base at V and 0 bases at J, with 4 bases between. Per the germline V gene, CDR1 is LGHNA and CDR2 is YNFKEQ. CDR3 length: 15 residues. The CDR3 reads CASSQGSSGANVLTF. Written as DNA, the CDR3 is TGTGCCAGCAGCCAAGGGTCCTCTGGGGCCAACGTCCTGACTTTC.

Points on this clone: The same CDR3 can be traced to other DNA sequences in this sample. The rearrangement joins TRBV28 to TRBJ1-5; D not resolved. The V gene lost 8 bases and the J gene lost 7 bases, with 18 bases spanning the gap. The CDR3 has 14 residues. Per the germline V gene, CDR1 is MDHEN and CDR2 is SYDVKM. In nucleotides, the CDR3 is TGTGCCAGCTCTCTTAGCTTGGGAGGACAGCCCCAGCATTTT. It encodes CASSLSLGGQPQHF.

This sequence joins TRBV10-3 and TRBJ2-5; D is unclear. Trimming took 0 bases from V and 2 from J, leaving 10 bases between them. CDR1 and CDR2 (germline): ENHRY, SYGVKD. The length of the CDR3 is 15 residues. CDR3 residues: CAISESGRAQETQYF. CDR3 nucleotide sequence: TGTGCCATCAGTGAGTCTGGCCGGGCACAAGAGACCCAGTACTTC.

The V and J genes are TRBV18 and TRBJ2-1, with D perhaps matching TRBD1 or TRBD2 (5 bases each). Trimming removed 5 bases from V and 5 bases from J, with 16 bases in between. CDR3 length: 15 amino acids. CDR1 is KGHSH, CDR2 LQKENI, per germline. The CDR3 nucleotides read TGTGCCAGCTCAGGGCAGGGACCCTCGCACAATGAGCAGTTCTTC. This codes for CASSGQGPSHNEQFF.

Here the CDR3 DNA reads TGTGCCAGCAGCTTCAATTCTGGGGCCAACGTCCTGACTTTC. This sequence encodes CASSFNSGANVLTF. The chain is built from TRBV7-3 and TRBJ2-6; D call uncertain. The germline CDR1 and CDR2 sequences are SGHTA and FQGTGA. The CDR3 is 14 residues long. The germline V and J ends were trimmed by 3 bases and 1 base, with 4 bases remaining between them. The whole variable domain, filled in from reference TRBV7-3 and TRBJ2-6, reads GAGVSQTPSNKVTEKGKYVELRCDPISGHTALYWYRQSLGQGPEFLIYFQGTGAADDSGLPNDRFFAVRPEGSVSTLKIQRTERGDSAVYLCASSFNSGANVLTFGAGSRLTVL.

This sequence joins TRBV10-3 and TRBJ2-3; D call uncertain. The CDR3 sequence is 14 residues long. Trimming took 7 bases from V and 0 from J, leaving 11 bases between them. Germline V CDR1 and CDR2: ENHRY, SYGVKD. The CDR3 sequence: CAITLGSSTDTQYF. CDR3 in DNA: TGTGCCATCACCCTAGGGTCTAGCACAGATACGCAGTATTTT.

For the CDR3, the DNA is TGTGCCAGCAGCGTAGCTACGACTAGCCAAGAGACCCAGTACTTC. It specifies CASSVATTSQETQYF. J is TRBJ2-5 and V is TRBV9; the D gene is possibly TRBD2 (6 bases). Trimming took off 0 bases at V and 1 base at J, with 10 bases between the two ends. Germline CDR1 and CDR2: SGDLS and YYNGEE. CDR3 size: 15 residues. Combining the CDR3 with reference TRBV9 and TRBJ2-5 gives the whole variable domain DSGVTQTPKHLITATGQRVTLRCSPRSGDLSVYWYQQSLDQGLQFLIQYYNGEERAKGNILERFSAQQFPDLHSELNLSSLELGDSALYFCASSVATTSQETQYFGPGTRLLVL.

The CDR3 here is CASRAPPAGGLKTQYF. As DNA, the CDR3 is TGTGCCAGCAGGGCCCCCCCAGCGGGGGGCTTAAAGACCCAGTACTTC. The V and J genes are TRBV2 and TRBJ2-5; 9 bases map to TRBD2. CDR3 length: 16 amino acids. Germline CDR1 SNHLY, CDR2 FYNNEI. The V segment lost 6 bases and the J segment 6 bases; nucleotides outside the gene matches: 14.

This chain joins TRBV29-1 and TRBJ2-1; weak D call: TRBD2 (7 bases). Germline assignment: CDR1 SQVTM and CDR2 ANQGSEA. V dropped 6 bases and J dropped 7 bases, with 22 bases sitting between them. This CDR3 comprises 15 residues. The CDR3 DNA reads TGCAGCGTGGAGGGGGGGCTGGTCTTTTCTAATGAGCAGTTCTTC. Translating it yields CSVEGGLVFSNEQFF.

The chain carries TRBV5-4 and TRBJ1-2, with D perhaps TRBD1 (6 bases). V dropped 2 bases and J dropped 4 bases, with 12 bases sitting between them. The CDR3 is 14 residues long. Looked up from germline, CDR1 is SGHNT and CDR2 is YYREEE (reference sequence). CDR3: CASSLTTDSYGYTF. The CDR3 nucleotides read TGTGCCAGCAGCTTAACGACGGACAGCTATGGCTACACCTTC.

Here the CDR3 reads CASSPLGAVGNQPQHF. As DNA, the CDR3 is TGTGCCAGCAGCCCATTGGGAGCGGTTGGCAATCAGCCCCAGCATTTT. This rearrangement joins TRBV28 to TRBJ1-5; no firm D call. V was cut by 6 bases and J by 2 bases, with 17 bases left in between. This CDR3 region has 16 residues. Germline assignment: CDR1 MDHEN and CDR2 SYDVKM. The complete variable domain, with remaining parts taken from reference TRBV28 and TRBJ1-5, reads DVKVTQSSRYLVKRTGEKVFLECVQDMDHENMFWYRQDPGLGLRLIYFSYDVKMKEKGDIPEGYSVSREKKERFSLILESASTNQTSMYLCASSPLGAVGNQPQHFGDGTRLSIL.

This rearrangement joins TRBV7-3 to TRBJ2-3, with 8 bases aligning to TRBD2. This CDR3 contains 15 residues. V was pared by 4 bases and J by 0 bases, with 3 bases of the junction left unmatched. In germline, CDR1 is SGHTA, CDR2 FQGTGA. CDR3 sequence (DNA): TGTGCCAGCAGCTCATCGGGAGGGAGCACAGATACGCAGTATTTT. Translating gives CASSSSGGSTDTQYF.

J is TRBJ1-1 and V is TRBV6-6; D is perhaps TRBD1 (6 bases). There are 16 residues in the CDR3. The V gene lost 2 bases and the J gene lost 3 bases, with 16 bases spanning the gap. Germline V lookup: CDR1 MNHNY, CDR2 SVGAGI (reference sequence). The DNA of the CDR3 is TGTGCCAGCAGTTACGGGGGCGGGGGGCTGGACACTGAAGCTTTCTTT. Translating it yields CASSYGGGGLDTEAFF.

V usage is TRBV23-1 and J usage is TRBJ1-3; possible D gene TRBD1, 6 bases. TRBV23-1 is assigned to the ORF class and has an uncertain function. Trimming removed 2 bases from V and 0 bases from J, with 8 bases in between. The CDR3 has 15 residues. The CDR3 nucleotides are TGCGCCAGCAGTCAAAAGGGGGACTCTGGAAACACCATATATTTT. Amino acids: CASSQKGDSGNTIYF.

The rearrangement joins TRBV29-1 to TRBJ2-3; the match to TRBD1 covers 7 bases. The CDR3 consists of 13 residues. V was pared by 4 bases and J by 1 base, with 2 bases of the junction left unmatched. Germline V CDR1 and CDR2: SQVTM, ANQGSEA. In nucleotides, the CDR3 is TGCAGCGTTGCCGGGACAGGCACAGATACGCAGTATTTT. This gives the protein CSVAGTGTDTQYF.

Notes on this clone: This sample also contains other DNA sequences that code for the same CDR3. The gene calls are TRBV18 and TRBJ2-2; no clear D gene. Trimming took 1 base from V and 4 from J, leaving 1 base between them. CDR3 length: 12 residues. Germline CDR1 is KGHSH and CDR2 is LQKENI. The CDR3 is CASSPRTGELFF. The CDR3 DNA reads TGTGCCAGCTCACCACGCACCGGGGAGCTGTTTTTT.

J is TRBJ2-1 and V is TRBV7-3; no reliable D call. Germline loops: CDR1 SGHTA, CDR2 FQGTGA. The CDR3 is 13 amino acids. The V gene lost 2 bases and the J gene lost 3 bases, with 5 bases spanning the gap. CDR3 nucleotide sequence: TGTGCCAGCAGCTTACAACACTACAATGAGCAGTTCTTC. It specifies CASSLQHYNEQFF.

V is TRBV4-1 and J is TRBJ2-7; 7 bases match TRBD2. The CDR3 has 16 residues. The germline V gene has CDR1 MGHRA and CDR2 YSYEKL. After removal of 1 base from V and 4 bases from J, the junction contained 10 bases not matched to a gene. Here the CDR3 DNA reads TGCGCCAGCAGCCAAGTTCGCCCTAGCGGTTCTTACGAGCAGTACTTC. Translated: CASSQVRPSGSYEQYF.

The chain employs TRBV28 and TRBJ2-7, with 7 nucleotides matching TRBD1. After removal of 6 bases from V and 0 bases from J, the junction contained 8 bases not matched to a gene. CDR3 length equals 15 residues. Germline assignment: CDR1 MDHEN and CDR2 SYDVKM. The CDR3 region has the DNA TGTGCCAGCAGCGTGGGGACAGCTAACTCCTACGAGCAGTACTTC. Translating gives CASSVGTANSYEQYF.